This T cell receptor beta chain was obtained from a study of human T cells and chemical hapten exposure. Time point specified: patch test 2, 6 weeks after DPC sensitization. Stated treatment: therapeutic diphenylcyclopropenone sensitization with weekly scalp DPC. TCRdb re-analysed the RACE reads in MiXCR, keeping a single row per CDR3 protein. The sample has approximately 95,000 distinct CDR3 sequences, roughly 10% seen once; the top ten hold 2.5% to 4%. The TCR originated in a woman aged 40 to 50 with alopecia areata. Some clones in this sample may be carry-over from other donors' samples. The sequences come from whole blood, collected in connection with sensitization to the hapten diphenylcyclopropenone (DPC).

CDR3 protein: CSAHGTGLDYGYTF. CDR3 bases: TGCAGCGCCCACGGGACAGGGTTAGACTATGGCTACACCTTC. The chain is built from TRBV29-1 and TRBJ1-2; 9 nucleotides agree with TRBD1. V was pared by 7 bases and J by 3 bases, with 9 bases of the junction left unmatched. Germline CDR1 and CDR2: SQVTM and ANQGSEA. There are 14 residues in the CDR3. The full variable domain, in which reference TRBV29-1 and TRBJ1-2 provide the parts outside the CDR3, is SAVISQKPSRDICQRGTSLTIQCQVDSQVTMMFWYRQQPGQSLTLIATANQGSEATYESGFVIDKFPISRPNLTFSTLTVSNMSPEDSSIYLCSAHGTGLDYGYTFGSGTRLTVV.